The present T cell receptor (beta chain) was sequenced within a study of cytomegalovirus exposure and HLA in healthy donors. Study details: A preliminary data release comprised roughly 85 million unique TCRs obtained from HLA-typed donors.

The PCR had 60 Vbeta and 13 Jbeta primers. TCRdb's copy holds only in-frame clones and misses some; the assay was immunoSEQ multiplex PCR. The data contain around 280,000 clones, around nine tenths of them singletons. V lost 5 bases and J lost 5; bases outside the gene matches: 8. Germline CDR1 reads LNHDA; CDR2 reads SQIVND (reference sequence). The CDR3 has 15 residues. Study results and limitations: Many donors carried some public TCRs, although rarity characterized most TCR sequences. It was 164 TCR beta chains that were listed as cytomegalovirus-associated. A later analysis showed HLA-associated TCR beta chains outstripping equally common others in clonal expansion.

On this clone: The antigen remains unidentified.

The V gene is TRBV19, the J gene TRBJ1-2, with 10 positions matching TRBD1. This clonotype was sampled from a woman younger than 35 in good health and CMV-seronegative. The source material was PBMCs. The chain's CDR3 is CASSLTGTGEYGYTF. DNA for the CDR3: TGTGCCAGTAGTCTAACCGGGACAGGGGAATATGGCTACACCTTC.